This T cell receptor (beta chain) emerged from a study of beta chain features in type 1 diabetes. The wider study: All samples together contributed 90 million to 110 million sorted cells for examination.

The CDR3 has 12 residues. From germline, CDR1 is SQVTM and CDR2 ANQGSEA. The germline V and J ends were trimmed by 3 bases and 8 bases, with 13 bases remaining between them. Investigators reverse transcribed all isolated RNA, so they sequenced expressed TCRB transcripts. TCRdb's table, derived via immunoSEQ multiplex PCR, lists solely in-frame clones and lacks some. The sample lists hundreds of thousands of clones, about an eighth occurring once. Details on this clone: No antigen is known for it.

Study observations and caveats: Type 1 diabetes patients had moderately but significantly shorter TCRB CDR3s in all four CD4+ subsets. More deletions and fewer insertions at VDJ junctions were found in patients with type 1 diabetes. PCR might pick shorter templates more often, in the same way for patients and controls.

This TCR was sampled from a man between 18 and 29 years old with type 1 diabetes. Sequenced material: naive CD4+ T cells from blood. This sequence joins TRBV29-1 and TRBJ1-2, with D unresolved. The CDR3 bases are TGCAGCGTTGAGGGCGCCCCGGGAGGCTACACCTTC. As protein: CSVEGAPGGYTF.